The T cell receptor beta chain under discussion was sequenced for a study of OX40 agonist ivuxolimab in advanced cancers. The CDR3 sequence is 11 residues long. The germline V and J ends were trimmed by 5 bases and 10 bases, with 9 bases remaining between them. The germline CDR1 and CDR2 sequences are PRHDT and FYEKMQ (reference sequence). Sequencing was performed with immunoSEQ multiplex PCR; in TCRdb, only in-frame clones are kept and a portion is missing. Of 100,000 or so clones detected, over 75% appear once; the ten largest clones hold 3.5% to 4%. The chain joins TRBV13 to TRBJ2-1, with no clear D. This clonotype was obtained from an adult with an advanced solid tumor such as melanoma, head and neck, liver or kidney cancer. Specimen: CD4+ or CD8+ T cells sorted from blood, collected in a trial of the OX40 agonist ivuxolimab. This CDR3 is CASSRGPEQFF. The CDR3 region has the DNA TGTGCCAGCAGCCGCGGACCCGAGCAGTTCTTC.